These T cell receptor beta chains were read from a single sample in a study of shared clonotypes between healthy human individuals. Sequencing used immunoSEQ multiplex PCR; TCRdb keeps in-frame clones, though not all of them. The sample yields some 2,000,000 clones, 95% seen once. The sample consisted of naive CD4+ T cells sorted from blood. The receptors originated from a man aged 18 to 29 in good health. Both conserved end residues are part of each CDR3. D genes are given only for firm matches. For some rows the clone size is stated as once, few or many, or as a class when expanded; others skip it.

abundance	v_gene	j_gene	d_gene	CDR3aa	CDR3nt
NA	TRBV5-1	TRBJ2-5	NA	CASAGHFQETQYF	TGCGCCAGCGCGGGACACTTCCAAGAGACCCAGTACTTC
NA	TRBV10-3	TRBJ2-3	NA	CAISESNFYTDTQYF	TGTGCCATCAGTGAGTCAAACTTCTACACAGATACGCAGTATTTT
NA	TRBV9	TRBJ2-4	NA	CASSVRTPEVAKNIQYF	TGTGCCAGCAGCGTACGAACTCCGGAAGTAGCCAAAAACATTCAGTACTTC
NA	TRBV18	TRBJ2-6	NA	CASSPPAGKLSGANVLTF	TGTGCCAGCTCACCACCAGCAGGGAAACTCTCTGGGGCCAACGTCCTGACTTTC
NA	TRBV9	TRBJ2-7	TRBD1	CASSVGQGTYEQYF	TGTGCCAGCAGCGTAGGACAGGGGACGTACGAGCAGTACTTC
NA	TRBV5-1	TRBJ2-2	NA	CASSPPGTSNTGELFF	TGCGCCAGCAGCCCTCCAGGGACATCGAACACCGGGGAGCTGTTTTTT
few	TRBV7-9	TRBJ2-5	NA	CASSLGVNQETQYF	TGTGCCAGCAGCTTAGGCGTGAACCAAGAGACCCAGTACTTC
NA	TRBV11-3	TRBJ1-5	NA	CASSLDPGLNQPQHF	TGTGCCAGCAGCTTAGATCCGGGCCTCAATCAGCCCCAGCATTTT
NA	TRBV7-9	TRBJ2-7	NA	CASSLDLQDEQYF	TGTGCCAGCAGCTTAGATTTACAGGACGAGCAGTACTTC
NA	TRBV4-1	TRBJ2-7	TRBD1	CASSQAGTGDYEQYF	TGCGCCAGCAGCCAAGCCGGGACAGGGGACTACGAGCAGTACTTC
NA	TRBV6-5	TRBJ1-2	NA	CASSYSAGKNYGYTF	TGTGCCAGCAGTTACTCGGCTGGGAAGAACTATGGCTACACCTTC
NA	TRBV2	TRBJ2-3	NA	CASSEARYTDTQYF	TGTGCCAGCAGTGAGGCCAGATACACAGATACGCAGTATTTT
NA	TRBV5-1	TRBJ2-3	TRBD2	CASSLAGGSSTDTQYF	TGCGCCAGCAGCTTGGCCGGGGGGTCTAGCACAGATACGCAGTATTTT
once	TRBV4-2	TRBJ2-5	NA	CASSHVSGETQYF	TGTGCCAGCAGCCATGTTAGCGGAGAGACCCAGTACTTC
NA	TRBV6-4	TRBJ2-5	NA	CASSVNRAETQYF	TGTGCCAGCAGTGTTAACCGAGCGGAGACCCAGTACTTC
NA	TRBV30	TRBJ1-5	NA	CAWSRGLNSNQPQHF	TGTGCCTGGAGTCGAGGACTCAATAGCAATCAGCCCCAGCATTTT
NA	TRBV23-1	TRBJ1-4	NA	CASSRLDRAVGKLFF	TGCGCCAGCAGTCGCCTGGACAGAGCTGTCGGCAAACTGTTTTTT
NA	TRBV19	TRBJ2-7	NA	CASSIDPREQYF	TGTGCCAGTAGTATAGATCCCCGGGAGCAGTACTTC
NA	TRBV5-1	TRBJ2-7	NA	CASSLYRDGPYEQYF	TGCGCCAGCAGCTTATACCGGGACGGGCCCTACGAGCAGTACTTC
NA	TRBV14	TRBJ1-2	NA	CASSQDPYYGYTF	TGTGCCAGCAGCCAAGATCCGTACTATGGCTACACCTTC